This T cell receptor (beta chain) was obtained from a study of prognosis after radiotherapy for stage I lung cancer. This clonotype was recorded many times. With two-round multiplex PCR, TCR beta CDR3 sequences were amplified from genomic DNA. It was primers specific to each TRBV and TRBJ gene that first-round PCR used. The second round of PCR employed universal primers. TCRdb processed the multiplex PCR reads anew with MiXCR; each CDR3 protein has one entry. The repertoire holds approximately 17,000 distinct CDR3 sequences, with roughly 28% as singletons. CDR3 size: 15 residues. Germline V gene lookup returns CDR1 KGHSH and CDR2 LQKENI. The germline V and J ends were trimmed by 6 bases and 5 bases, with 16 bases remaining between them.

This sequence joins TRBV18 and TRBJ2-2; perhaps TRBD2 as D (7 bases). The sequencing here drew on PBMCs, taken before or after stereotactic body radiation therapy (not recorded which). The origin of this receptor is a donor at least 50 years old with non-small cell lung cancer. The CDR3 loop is CASSPRAGATGELFF. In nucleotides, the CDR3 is TGTGCCAGCTCCCCGCGGGCGGGGGCGACCGGGGAGCTGTTTTTT.